The 6 T cell receptor beta chains listed next were all sequenced from one sample in a study of beta chain features in type 1 diabetes. Sequencing targeted expressed TCRB transcripts, as all isolated RNA had been reverse transcribed. Produced via immunoSEQ multiplex PCR; TCRdb's table is partial and in-frame only. The table has under 400,000 clones, around an eighth seen once. The sample comprised naive CD4+ T cells from blood. The receptors were sampled from a man younger than 35 in good health.

The chain carries TRBV4-2 and TRBJ2-1; the match to TRBD2 covers 13 bases. V lost 1 base, J lost 8 bases, and 5 bases stayed unmatched. The germline gives CDR1 LGHNA, CDR2 YNFKEQ. There are 16 residues in the CDR3. The CDR3 nucleotides are TGTGCCAGCAGCCAAGGACTAGCGGGAGGAGCCCATGAGCAGTTCTTC. Translating it yields CASSQGLAGGAHEQFF.

In this sample, this clone turned up once. The gene calls are TRBV19 and TRBJ1-1; tentatively, D is TRBD1 (6 bases). The CDR3 extends over 14 amino acids. The V end was cut by 3 bases, the J end by 5 bases, with 13 bases between. Germline-derived CDR1 and CDR2 are LNHDA and SQIVND (reference sequence). The CDR3 reads CASSIANRDTEAFF. CDR3 coding DNA: TGTGCCAGTAGTATTGCTAACAGGGATACTGAAGCTTTCTTT.

The chain has TRBV5-1 and TRBJ2-3; TRBD2 matches at 7 bases. The length of the CDR3 is 15 residues. Trimming at V came to 4 bases and at J to 0 bases, leaving 5 bases not matched to a gene. Germline V lookup: CDR1 SGHRS, CDR2 YFSETQ. The CDR3 coding sequence is TGCGCCAGCAGCCCCGTACTAGCGAGCACAGATACGCAGTATTTT. Translated, it gives CASSPVLASTDTQYF.

V gene TRBV18 combines with J gene TRBJ1-1; 7 nucleotides agree with TRBD1. The CDR3 consists of 13 residues. Germline-derived CDR1 and CDR2 are KGHSH and LQKENI. Trimming at V came to 2 bases and at J to 6 bases, leaving 3 bases not matched to a gene. CDR3 sequence reads: CASSPVGTAEAFF. In DNA form, the CDR3 reads TGTGCCAGCTCACCAGTTGGGACAGCTGAAGCTTTCTTT.

The gene calls are TRBV27 and TRBJ2-1; 8 positions match TRBD2. This CDR3 spans 15 amino acids. V gave up 4 bases and J gave up 10 bases; unmatched junction bases: 12. Germline V gives CDR1 MNHEY, CDR2 SMNVEV (reference sequence). Written as DNA, the CDR3 is TGTGCCAGCAGTTCCCCTGGCGGGAGGCCCCGGGAGCAGTTCTTC. Translating it yields CASSSPGGRPREQFF.

The chain recombines TRBV5-1 with TRBJ2-3; 10 bases are a match to TRBD1. Germline loops: CDR1 SGHRS, CDR2 YFSETQ. V gave up 7 bases and J gave up 3 bases; unmatched junction bases: 5. This CDR3 is built from 14 residues. The CDR3 here is CASGTGAATDTQYF. For the CDR3, the DNA is TGCGCCAGCGGGACAGGGGCTGCAACAGATACGCAGTATTTT.